This entry lists 10 T cell receptor beta chains sequenced from one sample in a study of T cell clones after liver transplantation (dated by TCRdb to about 2019). Preparation of the library involved the immunoSEQ multiplex PCR assay. In its TCRdb copy, this immuneACCESS table keeps in-frame sequences only and misses some clones. Where compared with another copy, unresolved V genes explain less than half of these, and the others have no known cause. The sample records roughly 97,000 clones, 82% of which are singletons. The ten largest clonotypes hold about 0.89% of the sample. According to the study, the label for this sample's time point signals: pre-transplant. The sequenced sample was CD4+ T cells from blood, obtained before liver transplant. Source of these receptors: a human donor who received a liver transplant.

This chain joins TRBV7-3 and TRBJ2-1, with TRBD1 matching over 8 bases. The CDR3 length is 15 residues. Germline V CDR1 and CDR2: SGHTA, FQGTGA. V lost 3 bases and J lost 6; bases outside the gene matches: 7. CDR3 nucleotide sequence: TGTGCCAGCAGCTTCTCCGGACAGGGCTCCAATGAGCAGTTCTTC. Translating gives CASSFSGQGSNEQFF.

The chain has TRBV18 and TRBJ2-1; TRBD1 agrees at 7 bases. Germline-derived CDR1 and CDR2 are KGHSH and LQKENI. V dropped 1 base and J dropped 0; count of bases not matched to a gene: 18. The CDR3 has 21 residues. The CDR3 region is CASSPHGERGPIRSSYNEQFF. The DNA of the CDR3 is TGTGCCAGCTCACCACATGGGGAAAGGGGGCCTATTAGAAGCTCCTACAATGAGCAGTTCTTC.

The rearrangement joins TRBV30 to TRBJ1-1, with D perhaps TRBD1 (6 bases). V gave up 0 bases and J gave up 0 bases, with 17 bases separating them. Germline CDR1 is GTSNPN and CDR2 is SVGIG (reference sequence). This CDR3 has 17 residues. CDR3 region: CAWSVRDRGDMNTEAFF. As DNA, the CDR3 is TGTGCCTGGAGTGTACGTGATAGAGGGGACATGAACACTGAAGCTTTCTTT.

The chain is built from TRBV25-1 and TRBJ1-1, with D perhaps TRBD1 (6 bases). This CDR3 spans 13 amino acids. The ends were cut back, 6 bases at V and 8 bases at J, with 16 bases in the middle. Germline CDR1 and CDR2: MGHDK and SYGVNS. The chain's CDR3 is CASSYRELGEAFF. The CDR3 nucleotides read TGTGCCAGCAGCTACAGGGAGTTAGGGGAAGCTTTCTTT.

The chain is built from TRBV7-8 and TRBJ2-1; D remains ambiguous. There are 15 residues in the CDR3. V was clipped by 8 bases and J by 1 base, with 15 bases between them. Germline V CDR1 and CDR2: SGHVS, FQNEAQ. In DNA, the CDR3 is TGTGCCAGCGGAAAGGACGGGTTATCCTACAATGAGCAGTTCTTC. Translation gives CASGKDGLSYNEQFF.

This chain joins TRBV7-7 and TRBJ2-2, with 8 bases that match TRBD1. CDR3 size: 15 residues. Germline CDR1 is SSHAT and CDR2 is FNYEAQ (reference sequence). Unmatched junction bases numbered 3, after V lost 1 base and J lost 5 bases. CDR3 nucleotide sequence: TGTGCCAGCAGCTTAGGGACAGGGAATACCGGGGAGCTGTTTTTT. This sequence encodes CASSLGTGNTGELFF.

This sequence joins TRBV28 and TRBJ1-1; tentative D call: TRBD1 (5 bases). Per the germline V gene, CDR1 is MDHEN and CDR2 is SYDVKM. Trimming shortened V by 7 bases and J by 3 bases, and 15 bases separated the two germline ends. The CDR3 covers 14 residues. The CDR3 region is CASIRGGWDTEAFF. CDR3 in DNA: TGTGCCAGCATTAGGGGAGGGTGGGACACTGAAGCTTTCTTT.

The V call is TRBV5-4, the J call TRBJ2-5; perhaps TRBD1 as D (6 bases). The germline V gene has CDR1 SGHNT and CDR2 YYREEE (reference sequence). V was pared by 1 base and J by 2 bases, with 12 bases between. The CDR3 runs 15 residues. CDR3 coding DNA: TGTGCCAGCAGCTTGTACTCCGGACAGCAAGAGACCCAGTACTTC. Translation gives CASSLYSGQQETQYF.

The gene calls are TRBV7-2 and TRBJ2-7; D is undetermined. The CDR3 sequence is 12 residues long. Looked up from germline, CDR1 is SGHTA and CDR2 is FQGNSA. V lost 3 bases, J lost 1 base, and 4 bases lay in between. The chain's CDR3 is CASSFPSYEQYF. The DNA for the CDR3 is TGTGCCAGCAGCTTCCCTTCCTACGAGCAGTACTTC.

The J gene is TRBJ1-4, the V gene TRBV19, with 8 bases that match TRBD1. The CDR3 has 15 residues. Trimming removed 5 bases from V and 4 bases from J; junction bases left unmatched: 6. CDR1 and CDR2 (germline): LNHDA, SQIVND (reference sequence). Here the CDR3 DNA reads TGTGCCAGTAGTTCCCAGACAGGGGTTAATGAAAAACTGTTTTTT. This encodes CASSSQTGVNEKLFF.